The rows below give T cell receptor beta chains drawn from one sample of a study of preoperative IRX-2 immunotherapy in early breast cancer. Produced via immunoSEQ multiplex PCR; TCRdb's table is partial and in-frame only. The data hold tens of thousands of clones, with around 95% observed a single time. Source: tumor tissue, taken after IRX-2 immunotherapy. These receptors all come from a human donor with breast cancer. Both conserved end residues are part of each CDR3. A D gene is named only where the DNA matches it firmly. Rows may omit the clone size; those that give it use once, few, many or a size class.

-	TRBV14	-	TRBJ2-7	CASSHFFTRPRASEQYF	TGTGCCAGCAGCCATTTTTTTACTAGGCCCCGGGCAAGCGAGCAGTACTTC
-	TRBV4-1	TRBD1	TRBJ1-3	CASSQDKGAYGNTIYF	TGCGCCAGCAGCCAAGATAAGGGGGCTTACGGAAACACCATATATTTT
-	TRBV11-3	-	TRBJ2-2	CASSLYSDTGELFF	TGTGCCAGCAGCCTATATAGCGACACCGGGGAGCTGTTTTTT
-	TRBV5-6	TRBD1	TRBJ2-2	CASSWGTANTGELFF	TGTGCCAGCAGCTGGGGGACAGCGAACACCGGGGAGCTGTTTTTT
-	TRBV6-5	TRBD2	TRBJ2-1	CASSYTPLAGGNEQFF	TGTGCCAGCAGTTACACACCACTAGCGGGAGGGAATGAGCAGTTCTTC
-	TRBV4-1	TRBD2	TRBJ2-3	CASSPLGLAGTSTDTQYF	TGCGCCAGCAGCCCCTTGGGACTAGCGGGGACTAGCACAGATACGCAGTATTTT
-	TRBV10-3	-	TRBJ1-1	CAISDMGREATEAFF	TGTGCCATCAGTGACATGGGCAGGGAGGCCACTGAAGCTTTCTTT
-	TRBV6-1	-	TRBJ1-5	CASPHLLCSNQPQHF	TGTGCCAGCCCCCACTTACTTTGTAGCAATCAGCCCCAGCATTTT
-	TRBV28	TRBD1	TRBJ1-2	CASRAGGGRGYTF	TGTGCCAGCAGGGCAGGGGGCGGAAGGGGCTACACCTTC
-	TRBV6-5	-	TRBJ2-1	CASRSSSYNEQFF	TGTGCCAGCAGATCAAGCTCCTACAATGAGCAGTTCTTC
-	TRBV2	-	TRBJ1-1	CASMREALNTEAFF	TGTGCCAGCATGAGGGAGGCTTTGAACACTGAAGCTTTCTTT
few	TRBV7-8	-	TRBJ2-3	CASSLDIRDSTDTQYF	TGTGCCAGCAGCTTAGATATCAGGGACTCCACAGATACGCAGTATTTT
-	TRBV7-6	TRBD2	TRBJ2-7	CASSQAGGYEQYF	TGTGCCAGCAGCCAAGCGGGAGGGTACGAGCAGTACTTC
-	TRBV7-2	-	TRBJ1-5	CASSLDLDMAQHF	TGTGCCAGCAGCTTAGATCTGGATATGGCCCAGCATTTT
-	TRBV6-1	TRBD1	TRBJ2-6	CASSDQTGDGANVLTF	TGTGCCAGCAGTGACCAGACAGGGGACGGGGCCAACGTCCTGACTTTC
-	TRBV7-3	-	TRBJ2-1	CASSTMGIEDNEQFF	TGTGCCAGCAGCACAATGGGGATAGAAGACAATGAGCAGTTCTTC
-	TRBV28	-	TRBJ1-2	CASSLSTLRDTSNYGYTF	TGTGCCAGCAGTTTATCAACCCTCCGGGACACTTCTAACTATGGCTACACCTTC
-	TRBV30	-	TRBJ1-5	CAWSVLMGETPISPQHF	TGTGCCTGGAGTGTACTAATGGGAGAAACGCCAATCAGCCCCCAGCATTTT
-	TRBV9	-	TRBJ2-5	CASSVVQQRYQETQYF	TGTGCCAGCAGCGTAGTTCAGCAGAGGTACCAAGAGACCCAGTACTTC
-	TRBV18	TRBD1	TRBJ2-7	CASSPSTGVGDEQYF	TGTGCCAGCTCACCGTCGACAGGGGTAGGCGACGAGCAGTACTTC
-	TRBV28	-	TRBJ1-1	CASSLSIEAFF	TGTGCCAGCAGTTTATCTATTGAAGCTTTCTTT
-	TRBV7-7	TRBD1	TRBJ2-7	CASSLAPGTDYEQYF	TGTGCTAGCAGCTTAGCGCCCGGGACAGACTACGAGCAGTACTTC
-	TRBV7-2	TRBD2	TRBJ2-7	CASSLAGTSGYEQYF	TGTGCCAGCAGCTTAGCCGGGACTAGCGGCTACGAGCAGTACTTC
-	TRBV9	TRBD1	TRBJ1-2	CASSVRGQAPYGYTF	TGTGCCAGCAGCGTAAGGGGACAGGCCCCATATGGCTACACCTTC
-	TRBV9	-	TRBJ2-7	CASSPGVEQYF	TGTGCCAGCAGCCCGGGGGTAGAGCAGTACTTC
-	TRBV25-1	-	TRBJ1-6	CASKQVNSPLHF	TGTGCCAGCAAACAGGTGAATTCACCCCTCCACTTT
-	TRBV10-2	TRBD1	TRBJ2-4	CASRPTSGTGNQNIQYF	TGCGCCAGCAGGCCCACCTCCGGGACAGGCAATCAAAACATTCAGTACTTC
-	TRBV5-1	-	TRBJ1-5	CASSLAGDNYQPQHF	TGCGCCAGCAGCTTGGCCGGGGACAACTATCAGCCCCAGCATTTT
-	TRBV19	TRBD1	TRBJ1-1	CASSLRQGNTEAFF	TGTGCCAGTAGCCTCCGACAGGGTAACACTGAAGCTTTCTTT
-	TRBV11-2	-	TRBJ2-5	CASSLGRQETQYF	TGTGCCAGCAGCTTGGGCAGGCAAGAGACCCAGTACTTC
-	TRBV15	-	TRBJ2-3	CATSRVAGFTDTQYF	TGTGCCACCAGCAGAGTTGCCGGGTTCACAGATACGCAGTATTTT
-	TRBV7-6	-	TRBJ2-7	CASSLVGSSYEQYF	TGTGCCAGCAGCTTAGTTGGCAGCTCCTACGAGCAGTACTTC
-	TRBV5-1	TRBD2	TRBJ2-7	CASREGLADSYEQYF	TGCGCCAGCAGGGAGGGACTAGCGGATTCCTACGAGCAGTACTTC
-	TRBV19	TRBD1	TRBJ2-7	CASATGAPYEQYF	TGTGCCAGCGCGACAGGGGCTCCCTACGAGCAGTACTTC
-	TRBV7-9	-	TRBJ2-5	CASSFSGIQETQYF	TGTGCCAGCAGCTTCTCAGGGATCCAAGAGACCCAGTACTTC
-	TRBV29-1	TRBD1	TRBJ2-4	CSVVPLITGDLKDIQYF	TGCAGCGTTGTTCCACTCATTACAGGGGATCTCAAGGACATTCAGTACTTC
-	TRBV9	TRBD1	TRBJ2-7	CASSVDGTVWNEQYF	TGTGCCAGCAGCGTAGACGGGACAGTCTGGAACGAGCAGTACTTC
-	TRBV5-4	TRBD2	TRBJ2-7	CASSFGLGSYEQYF	TGTGCCAGCAGCTTCGGACTAGGTTCCTACGAGCAGTACTTC
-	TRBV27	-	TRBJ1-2	CASRDLNYGYTF	TGTGCCAGCAGGGATTTAAACTATGGCTACACCTTC
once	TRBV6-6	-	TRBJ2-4	CASSYPGILAKNIQYF	TGTGCCAGCAGTTACCCCGGGATCCTAGCCAAAAACATTCAGTACTTC
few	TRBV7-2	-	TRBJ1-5	CASSSPGAGQPQHF	TGTGCCAGCAGCTCGCCAGGGGCGGGACAGCCCCAGCATTTT
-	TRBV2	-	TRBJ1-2	CASRERQRRGNYGYTF	TGTGCCAGCAGGGAACGACAGAGGAGGGGTAACTATGGCTACACCTTC
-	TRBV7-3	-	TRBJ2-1	CASGSGVDEQFF	TGTGCCAGCGGGTCGGGAGTGGATGAGCAGTTCTTC
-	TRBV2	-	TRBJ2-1	CASSGYNEQFF	TGTGCCAGCAGTGGGTACAATGAGCAGTTCTTC
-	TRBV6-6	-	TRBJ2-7	CASSYVSLAEQYF	TGTGCCAGCAGTTACGTGTCTCTAGCCGAGCAGTACTTC
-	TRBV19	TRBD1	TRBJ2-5	CASSTGTGRQETQYF	TGTGCCAGTAGTACGGGGACAGGTCGTCAAGAGACCCAGTACTTC
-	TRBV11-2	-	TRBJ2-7	CASSLGRTYEQYF	TGTGCCAGCAGCTTAGGCAGAACCTACGAGCAGTACTTC
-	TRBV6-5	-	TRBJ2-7	CASSYPSAGNEQYF	TGTGCCAGCAGTTATCCCTCGGCCGGTAACGAGCAGTACTTC
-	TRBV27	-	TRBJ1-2	CASSFERNYGYTF	TGTGCCAGCAGTTTCGAAAGAAACTATGGCTACACCTTC
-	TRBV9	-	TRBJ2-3	CASTTLGGTDTQYF	TGTGCCAGCACCACTTTGGGTGGCACAGATACGCAGTATTTT